These 10 T cell receptor beta chains originate from one sample sequenced in a study of T-cell memory formation after mild COVID-19. TCRdb independently ran MiXCR on the 5' RACE reads; one entry per CDR3 protein. In the table there are roughly 120,000 distinct CDR3 sequences, over 20% of which are singletons. Sequencing was carried out using PBMCs or a T cell subset sorted from them (not recorded which). Every receptor here comes from a man aged 18 to 29 who had mild COVID-19 (a few samples of this study predate the infection). Cell type and time point are not known.

The gene calls are TRBV6-2 or TRBV6-3 and TRBJ1-5; D possibly corresponds to TRBD1 (6 bases). Trimming pared 8 bases from V and 5 bases from J, leaving 13 bases between. CDR3 length: 13 amino acids. Looked up from germline, CDR1 is MNHEY and CDR2 is SVGEGT. The CDR3: CASSNQGHQPQHF. As DNA, the CDR3 is TGTGCCAGCTCCAACCAGGGGCATCAGCCCCAGCATTTT.

This clonotype turned up a few times. The chain carries TRBV7-9 and TRBJ2-2, with D perhaps matching TRBD2 (6 bases). V lost 5 bases, J lost 1 base, and 17 bases lay in between. CDR3 length equals 17 residues. The germline gives CDR1 SEHNR, CDR2 FQNEAQ (reference sequence). The CDR3 sequence is CASSTPGDGLNTGELFF. CDR3 coding DNA: TGTGCCAGCAGCACACCGGGGGACGGATTGAACACCGGGGAGCTGTTTTTT.

This chain joins TRBV15 and TRBJ2-1; D is uncertain. The CDR3 has 13 residues. The V gene lost 1 base and the J gene lost 6 bases, with 7 bases spanning the gap. Germline V lookup: CDR1 LNHNV, CDR2 YYDKDF (reference sequence). The CDR3 loop reads CATSRANINEQFF. CDR3 bases: TGTGCCACCAGCAGAGCCAACATCAATGAGCAGTTCTTC.

V usage is TRBV24-1 and J usage is TRBJ2-2, with TRBD1 as a possible D gene (5 bases). The CDR3 is 17 amino acids. Trimming removed 3 bases from V and 8 bases from J, with 21 bases in between. CDR1 KGHDR and CDR2 SFDVKD come from the germline V gene. The CDR3 protein is CATSDPLDSSRAGELFF. In DNA, the CDR3 is TGTGCCACCAGTGATCCTCTAGACAGTAGCCGGGCTGGGGAGCTGTTTTTT.

The rearrangement joins TRBV28 to TRBJ2-7, with D possibly TRBD2 on 5 matching bases. V lost 4 bases and J 1 base, leaving 8 bases between the germline ends. CDR3 size: 13 residues. Germline V CDR1 and CDR2: MDHEN, SYDVKM. The CDR3 protein is CASSSRGSYEQYV. CDR3 DNA sequence: TGTGCCAGCAGTTCTCGGGGTTCCTACGAGCAGTACGTC.

The rearrangement joins TRBV4-1 to TRBJ2-1; D gene unclear. Germline CDR1 reads MGHRA; CDR2 reads YSYEKL. The germline V and J ends were trimmed by 1 base and 8 bases, with 9 bases remaining between them. CDR3 length: 13 residues. The CDR3 protein is CASSQGTRDEQFF. CDR3 DNA sequence: TGCGCCAGCAGCCAAGGAACCCGTGATGAGCAGTTCTTC.

This sequence joins TRBV29-1 and TRBJ2-1; no reliable D call. The germline V gene encodes CDR1 SQVTM and CDR2 ANQGSEA. The V end was cut by 3 bases, the J end by 5 bases, with 2 bases between. This CDR3 is built from 10 residues. CDR3 amino acids: CSVDHNEQFF. As DNA, the CDR3 is TGCAGCGTTGATCACAATGAGCAGTTCTTC.

The table lists this clonotype with a few counts. This chain links TRBV7-8 with TRBJ2-2, with TRBD2 identical over 7 bases. From germline, CDR1 is SGHVS and CDR2 FQNEAQ. CDR3 length equals 16 residues. The ends lost 6 bases at V and 6 bases at J; junction bases unmatched: 13. This chain's CDR3 is CASRTSGTTYAGELFF. The CDR3 DNA follows: TGTGCCAGCAGGACATCCGGGACTACTTACGCCGGGGAGCTGTTTTTT.

This clonotype has a handful of counts. V usage is TRBV5-1 and J usage is TRBJ1-2, with a tentative D call TRBD1 (6 bases). The CDR3 has 18 residues. CDR1 is SGHRS and CDR2 is YFSETQ in the germline V gene. The ends were cut back, 4 bases at V and 6 bases at J, with 28 bases in the middle. The CDR3 loop is CASSRSGGDLRSFDGYTF. The CDR3 nucleotides are TGCGCCAGCAGCAGGAGCGGGGGCGACCTTCGTTCTTTCGATGGCTACACCTTC.

This clonotype came up once. The chain recombines TRBV11-2 with TRBJ2-3, with 8 bases that match TRBD2. Germline CDR1 SGHAT, CDR2 FQNNGV. Trimming took 5 bases from V and 5 from J; bases not matched to a gene: 12. The CDR3 runs 16 residues. The CDR3 coding sequence is TGTGCCAGCAGCGGAAGCGGGGGCCGCTTCGGAGATACGCAGTATTTT. It specifies CASSGSGGRFGDTQYF.